Following are 2 T cell receptor beta chains from one sample sequenced in a study of cytomegalovirus exposure and HLA in healthy donors. PCR was performed using 60 Vbeta and 13 Jbeta primers. The repertoire was sequenced with immunoSEQ multiplex PCR; TCRdb's copy has only in-frame clones and lacks some. Here the sample spans about 150,000 clones, 80% to 85% being singletons. The source material was PBMCs. These receptors all come from a boy under 10 years old in good health and CMV-seronegative.

This sequence joins TRBV2 and TRBJ2-3; TRBD2 matches 7 bases. The J segment lost 0 bases and the V segment lost 9 bases, leaving 12 bases of the junction unmatched. The CDR3 loop spans 16 amino acids. The germline CDR1 and CDR2 sequences are SNHLY and FYNNEI. The CDR3 DNA reads TGTGCCAGTTGCCTATCGTTGGGGGGGAGCACAGATACGCAGTATTTT. Its translation: CASCLSLGGSTDTQYF.

This chain uses TRBV5-1 with TRBJ2-7, with 8 bases that match TRBD2. V was pared by 2 bases and J by 7 bases, with 8 bases of the junction left unmatched. Per the germline V gene, CDR1 is SGHRS and CDR2 is YFSETQ. The CDR3 runs 14 residues. In DNA form, the CDR3 reads TGCGCCAGCAGCTTTGCCGGGACTAGTGGGGAGCAGTACTTC. Residues: CASSFAGTSGEQYF.